These 5 T cell receptor beta chains were all obtained from the same sample, sequenced in a study of CD8+CD57+ T cells in acquired aplastic anemia. Investigators profiled TCR beta VDJ and CDR3 from genomic DNA template. TCRdb re-derived calls from the reads in MiXCR, one entry per CDR3 protein. The sample yields just over 400,000 distinct CDR3 sequences, 65% to 80% seen once. Material: sorted CD4+, CD8+, or CD8+CD57+ T cells (not recorded which) from PBMCs. Receptor source: a human donor in good health, serving as a control.

This rearrangement joins TRBV9 to TRBJ1-6; maybe TRBD1 (5 bases). V lost 5 bases, J lost 9 bases, and 18 bases lay in between. This CDR3 has 15 amino acids. The V gene's germline CDR1 is SGDLS and CDR2 YYNGEE. The CDR3 sequence: CASSVDRGYCSPLHF. The CDR3 bases are TGTGCCAGCAGTGTTGACCGGGGGTATTGTTCACCCCTCCACTTT.

To note about this clonotype: The junction does not match germline at one end; this may be a read error. This chain uses TRBV10-3 with TRBJ2-3, with 10 bases matching TRBD2. Germline V gives CDR1 ENHRY, CDR2 SYGVKD. The CDR3 has 17 amino acids. The CDR3 DNA follows: TGTGCCATCAGTGAGTCAGGGCTAGCGGGGGAGGCAGATACGCGGTATTTT. Translating it yields CAISESGLAGEADTRYF.

The chain has TRBV7-2 and TRBJ2-3; TRBD2 is a possible D gene (5 bases). V shed 2 bases and J shed 2 bases, with 8 bases lying between them. The CDR3 covers 14 residues. Germline lookup yields CDR1 SGHTA and CDR2 FQGNSA. CDR3 DNA sequence: TGTGCCAGCAGCTTACGAGGGAACACAGATACGCAGTATTTT. Amino acids: CASSLRGNTDTQYF. Using reference TRBV7-2 and TRBJ2-3 for the parts outside the CDR3, the full variable domain is GAGVSQSPSNKVTEKGKDVELRCDPISGHTALYWYRQSLGQGLEFLIYFQGNSAPDKSGLPSDRFSAERTGGSVSTLTIQRTQQEDSAVYLCASSLRGNTDTQYFGPGTRLTVL.

The chain couples TRBV2 to TRBJ2-6, with 10 bases aligning to TRBD1. CDR3 size: 16 residues. Losses at the gene ends were 9 bases for V and 4 bases for J; bases not matched to a gene: 9. Per germline, CDR1 SNHLY and CDR2 FYNNEI. The CDR3 here is CASPGQGPFGANVLTF. The DNA of the CDR3 is TGTGCCAGTCCGGGACAGGGGCCATTCGGGGCCAACGTCCTGACTTTC.

This chain connects TRBV6-5 to TRBJ2-3; the match to TRBD1 covers 11 bases. From germline, CDR1 is MNHEY and CDR2 SVGAGI. This CDR3 is built from 16 residues. With 1 base clipped from V and 4 bases from J, the junction kept 4 bases outside the gene matches. This CDR3 is CASSYYRDRGADTQYF. CDR3 nucleotide sequence: TGTGCCAGCAGTTACTACCGGGACAGGGGGGCAGATACGCAGTATTTT.